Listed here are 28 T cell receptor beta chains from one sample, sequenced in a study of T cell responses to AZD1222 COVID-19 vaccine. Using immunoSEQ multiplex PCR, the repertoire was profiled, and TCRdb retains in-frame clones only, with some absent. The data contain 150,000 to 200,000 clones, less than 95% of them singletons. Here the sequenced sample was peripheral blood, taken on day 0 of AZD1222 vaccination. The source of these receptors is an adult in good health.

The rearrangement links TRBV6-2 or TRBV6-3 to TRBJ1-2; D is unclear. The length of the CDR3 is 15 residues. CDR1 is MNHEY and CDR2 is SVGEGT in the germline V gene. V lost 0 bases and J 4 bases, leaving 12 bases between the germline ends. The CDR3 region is CASSYSGGSLYGYTF. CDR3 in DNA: TGTGCCAGCAGTTACTCGGGCGGCTCCCTCTATGGCTACACCTTC.

In DNA, the CDR3 is TGTGCCAGCAGCTTTGGGGCGGCCGGCGTGGGTTCGGGGGGCTACACCTTC. Protein sequence: CASSFGAAGVGSGGYTF. This chain joins TRBV7-9 and TRBJ1-2; tentative D call: TRBD1 (5 bases). The CDR3 spans 17 residues. Germline CDR1 reads SEHNR; CDR2 reads FQNEAQ (reference sequence). V gave up 3 bases and J gave up 8 bases, with 25 bases separating them.

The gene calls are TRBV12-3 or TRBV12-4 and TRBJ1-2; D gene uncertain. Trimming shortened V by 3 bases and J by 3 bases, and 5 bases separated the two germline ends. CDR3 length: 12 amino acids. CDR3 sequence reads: CASSLEHYGYTF. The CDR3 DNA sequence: TGTGCCAGCAGTTTGGAGCACTATGGCTACACCTTC.

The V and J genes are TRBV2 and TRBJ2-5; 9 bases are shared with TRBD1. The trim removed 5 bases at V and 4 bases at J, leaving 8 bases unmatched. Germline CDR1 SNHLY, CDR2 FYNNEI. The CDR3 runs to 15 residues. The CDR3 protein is CASSLEGTGRETQYF. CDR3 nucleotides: TGTGCCAGCAGTCTCGAGGGGACAGGGAGAGAGACCCAGTACTTC. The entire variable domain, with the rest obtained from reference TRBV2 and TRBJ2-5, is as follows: EPEVTQTPSHQVTQMGQEVILRCVPISNHLYFYWYRQILGQKVEFLVSFYNNEISEKSEIFDDQFSVERPDGSNFTLKIRSTKLEDSAMYFCASSLEGTGRETQYFGPGTRLLVL.

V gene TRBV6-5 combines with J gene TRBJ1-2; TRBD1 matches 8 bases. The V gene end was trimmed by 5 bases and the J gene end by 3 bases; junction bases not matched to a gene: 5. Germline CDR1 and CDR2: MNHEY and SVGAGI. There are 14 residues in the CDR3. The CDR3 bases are TGTGCCAGCAGTCGGCAGGGGGCTGACTATGGCTACACCTTC. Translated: CASSRQGADYGYTF.

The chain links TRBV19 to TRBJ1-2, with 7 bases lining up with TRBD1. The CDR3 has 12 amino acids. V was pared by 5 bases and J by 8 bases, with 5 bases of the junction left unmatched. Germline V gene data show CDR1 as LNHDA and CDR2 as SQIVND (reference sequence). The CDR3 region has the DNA TGTGCCAGTAGTCGACAGGGTTTCGGCTACACCTTC. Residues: CASSRQGFGYTF.

CDR3 sequence reads: CASSTLAGGKTKLTDTQYF. CDR3 coding DNA: TGTGCCAGCAGCACACTAGCGGGGGGAAAAACTAAACTCACAGATACGCAGTATTTT. The chain uses TRBV11-2 and TRBJ2-3, with 12 bases matching TRBD2. Germline V gene lookup returns CDR1 SGHAT and CDR2 FQNNGV. This CDR3 comprises 19 residues. With V trimmed by 5 bases and J by 2 bases, 14 bases remained unmatched.

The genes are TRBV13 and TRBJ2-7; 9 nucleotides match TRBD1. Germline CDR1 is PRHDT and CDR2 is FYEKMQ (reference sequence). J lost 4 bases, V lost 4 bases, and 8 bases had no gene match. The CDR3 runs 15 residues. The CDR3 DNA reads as TGTGCCAGCAGCTCCCGGGACAGGGAGGAGTACGAGCAGTACTTC. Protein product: CASSSRDREEYEQYF. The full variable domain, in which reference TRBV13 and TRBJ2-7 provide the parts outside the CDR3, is AAGVIQSPRHLIKEKRETATLKCYPIPRHDTVYWYQQGPGQDPQFLISFYEKMQSDKGSIPDRFSAQQFSDYHSELNMSSLELGDSALYFCASSSRDREEYEQYFGPGTRLTVT.

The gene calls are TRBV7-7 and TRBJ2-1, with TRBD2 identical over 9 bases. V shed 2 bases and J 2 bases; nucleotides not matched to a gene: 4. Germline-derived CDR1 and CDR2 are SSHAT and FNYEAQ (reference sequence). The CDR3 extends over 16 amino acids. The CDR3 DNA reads TGTGCCAGCAGCTTAAGTAGCGGGGGAACCTACAATGAGCAGTTCTTC. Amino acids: CASSLSSGGTYNEQFF.

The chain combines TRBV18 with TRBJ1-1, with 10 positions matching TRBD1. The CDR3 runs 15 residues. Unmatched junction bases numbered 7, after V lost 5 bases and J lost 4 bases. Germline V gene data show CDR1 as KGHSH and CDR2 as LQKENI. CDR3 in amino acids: CASSRQGAGSTEAFF. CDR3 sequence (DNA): TGTGCCAGCTCAAGACAGGGGGCGGGGTCCACTGAAGCTTTCTTT.

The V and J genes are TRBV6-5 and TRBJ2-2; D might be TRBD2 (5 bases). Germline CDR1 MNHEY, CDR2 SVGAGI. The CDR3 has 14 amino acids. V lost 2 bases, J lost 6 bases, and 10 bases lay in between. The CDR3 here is CASSYALGAGELFF. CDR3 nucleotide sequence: TGTGCCAGCAGTTACGCCCTGGGAGCCGGGGAGCTGTTTTTT.

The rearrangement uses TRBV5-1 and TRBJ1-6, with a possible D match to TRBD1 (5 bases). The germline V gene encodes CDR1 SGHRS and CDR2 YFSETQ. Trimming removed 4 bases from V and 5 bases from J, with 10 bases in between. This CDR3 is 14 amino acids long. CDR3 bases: TGCGCCAGCAGCCTCGGGGGAAATAATTCACCCCTCCACTTT. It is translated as CASSLGGNNSPLHF.

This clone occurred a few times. CDR3: CASSMTFTSYNEQFF. CDR3 nucleotide sequence: TGTGCCAGTAGTATGACTTTTACCTCCTACAATGAGCAGTTCTTC. V gene TRBV19 combines with J gene TRBJ2-1; unclear D gene. The CDR3 runs 15 residues. Trimming removed 3 bases from V and 0 bases from J, with 9 bases in between. Germline V lookup: CDR1 LNHDA, CDR2 SQIVND (reference sequence).

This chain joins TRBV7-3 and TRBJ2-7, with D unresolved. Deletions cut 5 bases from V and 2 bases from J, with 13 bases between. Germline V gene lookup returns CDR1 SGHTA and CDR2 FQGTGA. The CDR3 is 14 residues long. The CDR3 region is CASSRGPITYEQYF. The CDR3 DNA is TGTGCCAGCAGCCGTGGGCCAATTACCTACGAGCAGTACTTC.

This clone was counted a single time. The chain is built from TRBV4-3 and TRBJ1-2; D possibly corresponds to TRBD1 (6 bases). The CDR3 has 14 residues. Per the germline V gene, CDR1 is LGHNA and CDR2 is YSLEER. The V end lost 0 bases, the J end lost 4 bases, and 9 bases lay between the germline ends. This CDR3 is CASSQEGRGYGYTF. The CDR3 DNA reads TGCGCCAGCAGCCAAGAGGGCAGGGGCTATGGCTACACCTTC.

The CDR3 here is CASTPQQMGQWYF. CDR3 coding DNA: TGTGCCAGCACCCCCCAGCAGATGGGCCAGTGGTACTTC. The chain links TRBV5-6 to TRBJ2-4; no clear D. V lost 6 bases and J lost 15, with 22 bases in between. CDR3 length: 13 amino acids. From germline, CDR1 is SGHDT and CDR2 YYEEEE.

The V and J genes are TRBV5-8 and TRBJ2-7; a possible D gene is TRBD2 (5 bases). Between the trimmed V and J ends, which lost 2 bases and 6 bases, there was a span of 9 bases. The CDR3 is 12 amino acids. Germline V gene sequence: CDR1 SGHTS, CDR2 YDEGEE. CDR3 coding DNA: TGTGCCAGCAGCTTTCAACGGGGCGAGCAGTACTTC. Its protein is CASSFQRGEQYF.

CDR3 in DNA: TGTGCCAGCAGCTCGAGACAGGGGGAACTGGGGGAGGCTTTCTTT. This sequence encodes CASSSRQGELGEAFF. The chain carries TRBV7-8 and TRBJ1-1, with TRBD1 matching 9 bases. The CDR3 is 15 residues long. Germline V gene sequence: CDR1 SGHVS, CDR2 FQNEAQ. Trimming took 4 bases from V and 11 from J; bases not matched to a gene: 14.

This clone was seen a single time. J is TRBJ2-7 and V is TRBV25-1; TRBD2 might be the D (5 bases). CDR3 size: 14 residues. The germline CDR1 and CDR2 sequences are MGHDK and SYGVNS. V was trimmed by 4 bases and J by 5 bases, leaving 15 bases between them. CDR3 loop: CASSGVGFGDEQYF. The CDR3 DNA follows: TGTGCCAGCAGTGGTGTGGGCTTCGGGGACGAGCAGTACTTC.

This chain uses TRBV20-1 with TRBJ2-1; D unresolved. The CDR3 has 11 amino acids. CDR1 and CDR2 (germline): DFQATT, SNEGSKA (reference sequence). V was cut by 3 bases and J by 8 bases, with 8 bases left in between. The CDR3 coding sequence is TGCAGTGCTAGGAATTCGGATGAGCAGTTCTTC. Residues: CSARNSDEQFF.

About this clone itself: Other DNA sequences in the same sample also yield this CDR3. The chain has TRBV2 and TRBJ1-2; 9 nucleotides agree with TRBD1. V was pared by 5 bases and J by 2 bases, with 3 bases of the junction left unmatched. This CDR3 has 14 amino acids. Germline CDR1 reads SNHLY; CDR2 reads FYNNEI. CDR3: CASSLGTGNYGYTF. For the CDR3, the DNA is TGTGCCAGCAGTCTAGGGACAGGGAACTATGGCTACACCTTC.

DNA of the CDR3: TGTGCCAGCAGCTTTGGGGTCCAGGTTACCTCTAACTATGGCTACACCTTC. Encoded protein: CASSFGVQVTSNYGYTF. The chain has TRBV7-9 and TRBJ1-2; D call uncertain. V shed 3 bases and J shed 0 bases, with 17 bases lying between them. This CDR3 spans 17 amino acids. Germline loops: CDR1 SEHNR, CDR2 FQNEAQ (reference sequence).

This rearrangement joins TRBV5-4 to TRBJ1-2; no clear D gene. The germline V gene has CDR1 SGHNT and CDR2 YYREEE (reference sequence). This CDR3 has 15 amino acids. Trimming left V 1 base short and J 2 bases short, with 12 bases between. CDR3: CASSLSQKLNYGYTF. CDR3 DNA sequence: TGTGCCAGCAGCTTGAGTCAGAAATTAAACTATGGCTACACCTTC.

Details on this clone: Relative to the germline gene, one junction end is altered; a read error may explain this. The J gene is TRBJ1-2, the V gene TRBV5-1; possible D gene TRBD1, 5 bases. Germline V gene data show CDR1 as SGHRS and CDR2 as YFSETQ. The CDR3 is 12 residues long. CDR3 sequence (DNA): TGCGCCAGCAGCTTGAATGGGGCAGGGAACGAGTTC. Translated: CASSLNGAGNEF.

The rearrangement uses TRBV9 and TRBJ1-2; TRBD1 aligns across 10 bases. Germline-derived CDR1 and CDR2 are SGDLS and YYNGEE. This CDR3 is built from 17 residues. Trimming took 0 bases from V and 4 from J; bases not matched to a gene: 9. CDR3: CASSVDRDRGSLYGYTF. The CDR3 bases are TGTGCCAGCAGCGTAGATAGGGACAGGGGTTCCCTCTATGGCTACACCTTC.

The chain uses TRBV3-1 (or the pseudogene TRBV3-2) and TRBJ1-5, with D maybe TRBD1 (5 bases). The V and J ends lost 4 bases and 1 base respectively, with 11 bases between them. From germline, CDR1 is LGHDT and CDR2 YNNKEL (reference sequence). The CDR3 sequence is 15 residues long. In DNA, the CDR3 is TGTGCCAGCAGCCCGGGACGATGGAGCAATCAGCCCCAGCATTTT. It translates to CASSPGRWSNQPQHF.

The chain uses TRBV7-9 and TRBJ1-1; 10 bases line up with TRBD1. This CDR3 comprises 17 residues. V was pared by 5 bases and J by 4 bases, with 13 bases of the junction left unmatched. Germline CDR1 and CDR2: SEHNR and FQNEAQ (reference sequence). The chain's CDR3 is CASSPRQGAGFGTEAFF. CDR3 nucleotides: TGTGCCAGCAGCCCGCGACAGGGGGCAGGCTTTGGCACTGAAGCTTTCTTT.

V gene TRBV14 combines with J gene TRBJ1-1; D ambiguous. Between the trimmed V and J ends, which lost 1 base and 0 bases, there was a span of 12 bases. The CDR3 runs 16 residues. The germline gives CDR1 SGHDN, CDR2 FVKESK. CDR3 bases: TGTGCCAGCAGCCAAGGAGCGCGGACCATGAACACTGAAGCTTTCTTT. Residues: CASSQGARTMNTEAFF.